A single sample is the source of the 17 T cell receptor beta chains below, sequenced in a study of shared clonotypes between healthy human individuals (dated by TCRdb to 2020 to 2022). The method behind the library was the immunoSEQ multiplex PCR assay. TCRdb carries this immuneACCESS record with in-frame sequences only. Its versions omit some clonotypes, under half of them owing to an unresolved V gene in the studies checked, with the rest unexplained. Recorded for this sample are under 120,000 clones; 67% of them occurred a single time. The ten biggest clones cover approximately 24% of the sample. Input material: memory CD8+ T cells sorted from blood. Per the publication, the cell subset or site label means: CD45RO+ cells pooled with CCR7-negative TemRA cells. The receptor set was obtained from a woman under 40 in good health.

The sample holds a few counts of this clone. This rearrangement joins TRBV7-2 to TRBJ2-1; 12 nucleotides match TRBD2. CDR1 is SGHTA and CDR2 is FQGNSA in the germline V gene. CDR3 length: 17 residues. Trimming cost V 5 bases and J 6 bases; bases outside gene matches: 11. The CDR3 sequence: CASSPAQLAGGLNEQFF. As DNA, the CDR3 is TGTGCCAGCAGCCCCGCCCAACTAGCGGGAGGACTCAATGAGCAGTTCTTC.

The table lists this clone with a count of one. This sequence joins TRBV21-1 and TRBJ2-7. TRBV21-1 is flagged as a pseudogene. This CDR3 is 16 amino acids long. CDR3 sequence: CASSKGAQGGLNEQYF. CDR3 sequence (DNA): TGTGCCAGCAGCAAAGGGGCCCAAGGCGGTTTGAACGAGCAGTACTTC.

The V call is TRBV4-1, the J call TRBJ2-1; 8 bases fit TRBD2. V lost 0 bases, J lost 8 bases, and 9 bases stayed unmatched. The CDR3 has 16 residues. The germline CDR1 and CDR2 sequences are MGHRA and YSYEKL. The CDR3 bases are TGCGCCAGCAGCCAAGAAACAGCGGGAGACGACGATGAGCAGTTCTTC. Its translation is CASSQETAGDDDEQFF.

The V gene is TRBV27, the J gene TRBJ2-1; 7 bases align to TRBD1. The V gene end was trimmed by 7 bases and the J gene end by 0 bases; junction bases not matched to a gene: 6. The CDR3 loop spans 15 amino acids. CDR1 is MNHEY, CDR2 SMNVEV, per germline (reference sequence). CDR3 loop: CASKEGQSSYNEQFF. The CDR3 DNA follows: TGTGCCAGCAAAGAGGGACAGAGCTCCTACAATGAGCAGTTCTTC.

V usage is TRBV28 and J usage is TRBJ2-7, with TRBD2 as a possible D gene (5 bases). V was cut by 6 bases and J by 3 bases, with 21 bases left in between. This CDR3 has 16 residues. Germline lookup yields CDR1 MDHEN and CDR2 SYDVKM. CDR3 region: CASRPRTSPPFYEQYF. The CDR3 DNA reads TGTGCCAGCAGACCTCGGACTTCACCTCCTTTCTACGAGCAGTACTTC.

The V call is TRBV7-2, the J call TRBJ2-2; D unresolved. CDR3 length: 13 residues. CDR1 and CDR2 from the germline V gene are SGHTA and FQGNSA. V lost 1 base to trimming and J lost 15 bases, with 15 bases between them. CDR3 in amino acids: CASSLEPDEFMFF. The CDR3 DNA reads TGTGCCAGCAGCTTAGAACCGGACGAGTTCATGTTTTTT.

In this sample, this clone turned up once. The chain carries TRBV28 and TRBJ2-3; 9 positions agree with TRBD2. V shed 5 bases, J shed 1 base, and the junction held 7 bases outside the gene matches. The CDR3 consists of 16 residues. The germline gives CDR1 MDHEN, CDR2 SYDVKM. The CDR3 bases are TGTGCCAGCAGTCCAGTAGCGGGAGAAGGCACAGATACGCAGTATTTT. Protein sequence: CASSPVAGEGTDTQYF. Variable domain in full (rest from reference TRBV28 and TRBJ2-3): DVKVTQSSRYLVKRTGEKVFLECVQDMDHENMFWYRQDPGLGLRLIYFSYDVKMKEKGDIPEGYSVSREKKERFSLILESASTNQTSMYLCASSPVAGEGTDTQYFGPGTRLTVL.

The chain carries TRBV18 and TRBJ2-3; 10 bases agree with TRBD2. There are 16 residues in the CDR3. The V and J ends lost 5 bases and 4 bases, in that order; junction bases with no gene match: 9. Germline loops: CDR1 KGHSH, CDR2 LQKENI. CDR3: CASSKRIAGGPDTQYF. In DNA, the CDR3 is TGTGCCAGCTCAAAACGGATAGCGGGAGGCCCAGATACGCAGTATTTT.

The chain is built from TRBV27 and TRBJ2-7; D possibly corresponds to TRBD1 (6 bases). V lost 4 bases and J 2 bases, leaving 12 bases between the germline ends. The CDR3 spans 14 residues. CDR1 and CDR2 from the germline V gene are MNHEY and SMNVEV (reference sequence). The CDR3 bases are TGTGCCAGCAGTTACATGGACAGCCCCTACGAGCAGTACTTC. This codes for CASSYMDSPYEQYF.

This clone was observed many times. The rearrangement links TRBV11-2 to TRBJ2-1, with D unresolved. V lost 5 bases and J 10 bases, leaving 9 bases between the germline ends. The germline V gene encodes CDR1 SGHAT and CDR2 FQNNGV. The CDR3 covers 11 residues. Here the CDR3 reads CASSLNSEQFF. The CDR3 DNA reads TGTGCCAGCAGCCTCAACAGCGAGCAGTTCTTC.

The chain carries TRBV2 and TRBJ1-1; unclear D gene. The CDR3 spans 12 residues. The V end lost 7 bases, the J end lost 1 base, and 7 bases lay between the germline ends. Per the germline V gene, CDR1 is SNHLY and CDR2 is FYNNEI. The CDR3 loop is CASKPENTEAFF. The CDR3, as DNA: TGTGCCAGCAAGCCGGAGAACACTGAAGCTTTCTTT.

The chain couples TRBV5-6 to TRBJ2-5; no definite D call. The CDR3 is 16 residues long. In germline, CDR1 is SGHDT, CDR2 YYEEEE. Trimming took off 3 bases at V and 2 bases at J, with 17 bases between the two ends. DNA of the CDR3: TGTGCCAGCAGCTCGAAGCTGAGGCCAGGACAAGAGACCCAGTACTTC. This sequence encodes CASSSKLRPGQETQYF.

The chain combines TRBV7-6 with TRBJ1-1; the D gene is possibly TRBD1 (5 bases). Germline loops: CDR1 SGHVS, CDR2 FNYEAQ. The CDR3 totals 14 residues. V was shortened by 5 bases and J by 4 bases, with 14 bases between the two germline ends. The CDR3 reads CASSVSWGGTEAFF. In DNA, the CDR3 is TGTGCCAGCAGCGTTTCCTGGGGGGGCACTGAAGCTTTCTTT.

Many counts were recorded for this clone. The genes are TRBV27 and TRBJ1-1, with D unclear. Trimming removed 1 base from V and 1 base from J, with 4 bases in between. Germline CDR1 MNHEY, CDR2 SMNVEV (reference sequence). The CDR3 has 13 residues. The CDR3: CASSLYRNTEAFF. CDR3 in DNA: TGTGCCAGCAGTTTATACAGGAACACTGAAGCTTTCTTT.

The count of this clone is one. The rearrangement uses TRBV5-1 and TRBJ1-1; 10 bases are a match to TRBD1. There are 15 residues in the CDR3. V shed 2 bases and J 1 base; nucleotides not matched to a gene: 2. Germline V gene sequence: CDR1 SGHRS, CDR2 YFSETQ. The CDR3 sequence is CASSFGQGENTEAFF. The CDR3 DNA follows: TGCGCCAGCAGCTTCGGACAGGGGGAGAACACTGAAGCTTTCTTT.

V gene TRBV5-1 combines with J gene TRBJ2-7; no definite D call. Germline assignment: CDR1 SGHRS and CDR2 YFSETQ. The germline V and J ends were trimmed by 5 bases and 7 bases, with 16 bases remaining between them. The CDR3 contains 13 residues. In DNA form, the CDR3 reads TGCGCCAGCAGGTTAAACGACGGAGAGGAGCAGTACTTC. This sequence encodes CASRLNDGEEQYF.

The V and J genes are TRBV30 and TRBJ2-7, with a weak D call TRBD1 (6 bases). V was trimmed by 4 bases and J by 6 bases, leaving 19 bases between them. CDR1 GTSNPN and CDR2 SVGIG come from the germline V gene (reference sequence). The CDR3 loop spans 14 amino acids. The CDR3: CAWNSLSGEREQYF. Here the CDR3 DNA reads TGTGCCTGGAACAGTTTATCAGGGGAGCGCGAGCAGTACTTC.